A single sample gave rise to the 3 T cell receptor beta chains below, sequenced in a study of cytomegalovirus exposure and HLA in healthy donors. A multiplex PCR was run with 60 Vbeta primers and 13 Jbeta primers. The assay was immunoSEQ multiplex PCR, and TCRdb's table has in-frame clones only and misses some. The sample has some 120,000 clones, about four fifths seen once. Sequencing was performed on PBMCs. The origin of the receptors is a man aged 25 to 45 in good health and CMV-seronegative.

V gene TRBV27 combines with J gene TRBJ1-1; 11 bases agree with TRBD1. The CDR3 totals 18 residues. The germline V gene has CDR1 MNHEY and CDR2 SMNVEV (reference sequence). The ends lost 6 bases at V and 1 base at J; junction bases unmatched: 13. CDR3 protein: CASSTDRGRFGSNTEAFF. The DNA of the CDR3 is TGTGCCAGCAGCACGGACAGGGGGCGTTTTGGGTCGAACACTGAAGCTTTCTTT.

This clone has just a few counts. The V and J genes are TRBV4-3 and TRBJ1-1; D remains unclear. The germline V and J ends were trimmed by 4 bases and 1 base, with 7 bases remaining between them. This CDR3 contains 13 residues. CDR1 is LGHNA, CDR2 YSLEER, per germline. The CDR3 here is CASSLWQNTEAFF. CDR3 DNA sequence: TGCGCCAGCAGCCTTTGGCAGAACACTGAAGCTTTCTTT.

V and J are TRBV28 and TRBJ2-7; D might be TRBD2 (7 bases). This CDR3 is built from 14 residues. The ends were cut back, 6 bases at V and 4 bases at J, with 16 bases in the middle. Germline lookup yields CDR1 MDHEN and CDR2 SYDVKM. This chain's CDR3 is CASSKGGAGYEQYF. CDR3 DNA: TGTGCCAGCAGCAAGGGGGGGGCGGGGTACGAGCAGTACTTC.